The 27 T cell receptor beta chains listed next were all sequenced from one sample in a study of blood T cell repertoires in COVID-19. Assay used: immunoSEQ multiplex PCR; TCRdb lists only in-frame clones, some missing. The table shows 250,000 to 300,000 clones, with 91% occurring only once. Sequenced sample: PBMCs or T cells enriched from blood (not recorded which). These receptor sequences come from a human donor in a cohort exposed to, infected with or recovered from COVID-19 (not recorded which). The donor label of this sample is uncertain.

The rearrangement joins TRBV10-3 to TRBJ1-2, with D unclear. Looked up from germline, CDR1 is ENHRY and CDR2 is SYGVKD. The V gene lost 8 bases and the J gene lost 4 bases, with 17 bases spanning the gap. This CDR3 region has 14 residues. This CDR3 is CAIQGGPESYGYTF. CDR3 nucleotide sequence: TGTGCCATCCAAGGTGGGCCGGAAAGCTATGGCTACACCTTC.

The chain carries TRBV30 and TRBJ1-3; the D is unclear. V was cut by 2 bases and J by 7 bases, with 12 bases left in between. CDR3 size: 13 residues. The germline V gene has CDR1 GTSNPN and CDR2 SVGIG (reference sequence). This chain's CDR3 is CAWSLGGKNTIYF. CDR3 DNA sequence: TGTGCCTGGAGTTTAGGAGGAAAGAACACCATATATTTT.

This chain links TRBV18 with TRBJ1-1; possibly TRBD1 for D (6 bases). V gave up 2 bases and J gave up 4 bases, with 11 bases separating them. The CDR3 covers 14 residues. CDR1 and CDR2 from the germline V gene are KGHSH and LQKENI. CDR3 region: CASSPGPQGTEAFF. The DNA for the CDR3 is TGTGCCAGCTCACCAGGGCCACAGGGCACTGAAGCTTTCTTT.

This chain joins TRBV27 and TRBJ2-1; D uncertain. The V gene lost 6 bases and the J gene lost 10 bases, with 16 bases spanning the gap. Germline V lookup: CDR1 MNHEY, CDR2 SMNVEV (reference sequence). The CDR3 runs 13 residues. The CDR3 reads CASRGFKVGEQFF. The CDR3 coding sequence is TGTGCCAGCAGGGGTTTTAAGGTGGGCGAGCAGTTCTTC.

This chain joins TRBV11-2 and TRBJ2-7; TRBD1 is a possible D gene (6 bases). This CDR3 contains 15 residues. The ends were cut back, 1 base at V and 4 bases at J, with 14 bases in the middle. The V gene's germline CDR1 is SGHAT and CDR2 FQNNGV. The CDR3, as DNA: TGTGCCAGCAGCTTAGTCGGGTCAGGGGTATACGAGCAGTACTTC. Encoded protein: CASSLVGSGVYEQYF.

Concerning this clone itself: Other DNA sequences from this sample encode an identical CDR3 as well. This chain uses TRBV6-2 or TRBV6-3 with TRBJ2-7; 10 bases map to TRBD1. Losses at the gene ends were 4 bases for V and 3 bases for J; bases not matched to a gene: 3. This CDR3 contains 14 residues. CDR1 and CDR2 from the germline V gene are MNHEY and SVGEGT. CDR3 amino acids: CASSWTGGSYEQYF. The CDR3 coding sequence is TGTGCCAGCAGTTGGACAGGGGGTAGCTACGAGCAGTACTTC.

The CDR3 sequence is CASSVAGGASTGELFF. CDR3 bases: TGTGCCAGCAGCGTAGCCGGGGGGGCGAGCACCGGGGAGCTGTTTTTT. The chain carries TRBV9 and TRBJ2-2; 8 bases match TRBD2. V was clipped by 0 bases and J by 4 bases; unmatched bases: 5. CDR3 length: 16 residues. Germline V gene lookup returns CDR1 SGDLS and CDR2 YYNGEE.

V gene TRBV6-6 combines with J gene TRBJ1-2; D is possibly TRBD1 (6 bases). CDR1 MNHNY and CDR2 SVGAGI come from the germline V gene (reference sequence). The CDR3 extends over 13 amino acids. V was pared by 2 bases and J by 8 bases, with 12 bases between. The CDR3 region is CASSYGGIEGYTF. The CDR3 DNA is TGTGCCAGCAGTTACGGGGGCATCGAGGGCTACACCTTC.

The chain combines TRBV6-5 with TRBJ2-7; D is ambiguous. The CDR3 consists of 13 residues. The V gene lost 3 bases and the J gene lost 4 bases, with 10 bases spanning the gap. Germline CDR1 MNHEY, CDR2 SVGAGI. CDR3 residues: CASSYQISYEQYF. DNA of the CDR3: TGTGCCAGCAGTTATCAGATCTCGTACGAGCAGTACTTC.

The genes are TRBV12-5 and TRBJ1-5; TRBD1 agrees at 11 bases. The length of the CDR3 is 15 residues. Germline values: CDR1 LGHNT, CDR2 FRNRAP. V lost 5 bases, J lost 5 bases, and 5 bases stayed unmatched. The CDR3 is CASGHPDRGHQPQHF. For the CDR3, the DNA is TGTGCTAGTGGTCATCCGGACAGGGGGCATCAGCCCCAGCATTTT.

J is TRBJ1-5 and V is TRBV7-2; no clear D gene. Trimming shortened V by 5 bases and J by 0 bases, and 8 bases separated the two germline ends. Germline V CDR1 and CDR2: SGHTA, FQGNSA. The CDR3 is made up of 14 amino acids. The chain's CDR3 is CASSQTISNQPQHF. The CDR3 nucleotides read TGTGCCAGCAGCCAGACAATTAGCAATCAGCCCCAGCATTTT.

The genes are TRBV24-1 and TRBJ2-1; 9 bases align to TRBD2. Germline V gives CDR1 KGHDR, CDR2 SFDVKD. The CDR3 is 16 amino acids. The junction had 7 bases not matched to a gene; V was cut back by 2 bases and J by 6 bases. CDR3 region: CATSDSSGGISNEQFF. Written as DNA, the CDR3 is TGTGCCACCAGTGATTCGAGCGGGGGGATATCCAATGAGCAGTTCTTC.

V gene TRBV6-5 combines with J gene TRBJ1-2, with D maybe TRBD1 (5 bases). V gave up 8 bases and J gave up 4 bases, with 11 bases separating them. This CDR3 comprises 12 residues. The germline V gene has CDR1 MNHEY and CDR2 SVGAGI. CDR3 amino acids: CASRRGGYGYTF. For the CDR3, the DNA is TGTGCCAGCCGGAGGGGTGGCTATGGCTACACCTTC.

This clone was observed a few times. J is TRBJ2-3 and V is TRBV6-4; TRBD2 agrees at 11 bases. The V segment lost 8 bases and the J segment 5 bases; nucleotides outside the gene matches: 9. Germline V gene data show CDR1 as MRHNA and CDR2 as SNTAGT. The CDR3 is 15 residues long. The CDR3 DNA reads TGTGCCAGCGCCCCAGGAACTAGCGGGGGAGATACGCAGTATTTT. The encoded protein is CASAPGTSGGDTQYF.

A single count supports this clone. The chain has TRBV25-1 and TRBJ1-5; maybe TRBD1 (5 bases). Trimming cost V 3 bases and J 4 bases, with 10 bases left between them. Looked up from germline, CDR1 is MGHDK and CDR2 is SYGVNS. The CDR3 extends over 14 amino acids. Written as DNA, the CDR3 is TGTGCCAGCAGTGATCAGGGATTGAATCAGCCCCAGCATTTT. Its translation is CASSDQGLNQPQHF. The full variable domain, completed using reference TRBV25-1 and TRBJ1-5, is EADIYQTPRYLVIGTGKKITLECSQTMGHDKMYWYQQDPGMELHLIHYSYGVNSTEKGDLSSESTVSRIRTEHFPLTLESARPSHTSQYLCASSDQGLNQPQHFGDGTRLSIL.

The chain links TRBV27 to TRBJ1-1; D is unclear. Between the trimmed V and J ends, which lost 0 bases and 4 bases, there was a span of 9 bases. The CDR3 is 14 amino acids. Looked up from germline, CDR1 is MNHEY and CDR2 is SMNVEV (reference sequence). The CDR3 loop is CASSLSGAGTEAFF. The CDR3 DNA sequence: TGTGCCAGCAGTTTATCGGGCGCCGGCACTGAAGCTTTCTTT.

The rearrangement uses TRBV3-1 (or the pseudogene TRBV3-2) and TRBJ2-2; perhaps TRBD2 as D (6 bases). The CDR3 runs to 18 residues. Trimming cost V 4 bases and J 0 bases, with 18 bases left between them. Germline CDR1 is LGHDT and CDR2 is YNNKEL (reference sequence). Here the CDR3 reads CASSPSGVATTNTGELFF. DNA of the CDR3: TGTGCCAGCAGCCCTTCGGGGGTGGCCACAACGAACACCGGGGAGCTGTTTTTT.

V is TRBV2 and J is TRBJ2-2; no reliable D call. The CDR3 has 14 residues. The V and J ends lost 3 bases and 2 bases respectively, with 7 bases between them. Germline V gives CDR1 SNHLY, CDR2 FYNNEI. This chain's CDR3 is CASSEWRNTGELFF. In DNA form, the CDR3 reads TGTGCCAGCAGTGAGTGGAGAAACACCGGGGAGCTGTTTTTT.

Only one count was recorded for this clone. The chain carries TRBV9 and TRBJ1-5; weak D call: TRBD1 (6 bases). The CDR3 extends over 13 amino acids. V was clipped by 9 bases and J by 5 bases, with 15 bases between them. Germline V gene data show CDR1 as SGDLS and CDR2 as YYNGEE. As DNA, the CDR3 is TGTGCCACCGAGGGGGGGGCCGATCAGCCCCAGCATTTT. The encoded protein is CATEGGADQPQHF.

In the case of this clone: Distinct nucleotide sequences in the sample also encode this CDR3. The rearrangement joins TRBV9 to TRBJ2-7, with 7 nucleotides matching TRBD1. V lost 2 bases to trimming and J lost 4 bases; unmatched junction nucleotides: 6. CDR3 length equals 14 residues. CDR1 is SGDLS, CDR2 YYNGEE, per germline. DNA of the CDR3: TGTGCCAGCAGCGTCGGACAGGCCTCTTACGAGCAGTACTTC. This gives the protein CASSVGQASYEQYF.

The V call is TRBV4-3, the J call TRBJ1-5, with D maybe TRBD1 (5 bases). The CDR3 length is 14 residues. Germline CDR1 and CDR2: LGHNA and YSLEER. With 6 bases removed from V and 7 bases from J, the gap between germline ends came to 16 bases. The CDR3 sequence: CASSKQVGKQPQHF. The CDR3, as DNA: TGCGCCAGCAGTAAACAGGTTGGAAAGCAGCCCCAGCATTTT.

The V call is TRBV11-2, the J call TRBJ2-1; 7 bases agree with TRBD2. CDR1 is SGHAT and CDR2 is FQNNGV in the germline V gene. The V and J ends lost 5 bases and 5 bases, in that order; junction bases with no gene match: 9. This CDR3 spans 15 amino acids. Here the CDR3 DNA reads TGTGCCAGCAGCCAGTTGGGGACTACCCACAATGAGCAGTTCTTC. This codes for CASSQLGTTHNEQFF.

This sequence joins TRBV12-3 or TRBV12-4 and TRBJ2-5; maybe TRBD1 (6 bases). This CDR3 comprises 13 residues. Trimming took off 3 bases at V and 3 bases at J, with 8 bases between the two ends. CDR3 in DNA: TGTGCCAGCAGTTTGGACAGTGAAGAGACCCAGTACTTC. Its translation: CASSLDSEETQYF.

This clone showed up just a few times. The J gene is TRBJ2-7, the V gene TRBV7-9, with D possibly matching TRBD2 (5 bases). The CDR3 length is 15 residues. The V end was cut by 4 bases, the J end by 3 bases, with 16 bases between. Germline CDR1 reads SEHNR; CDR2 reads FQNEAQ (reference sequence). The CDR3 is CASSSSRRNIYEQYF. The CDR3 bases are TGTGCCAGCAGCTCTAGCCGACGGAATATCTACGAGCAGTACTTC.

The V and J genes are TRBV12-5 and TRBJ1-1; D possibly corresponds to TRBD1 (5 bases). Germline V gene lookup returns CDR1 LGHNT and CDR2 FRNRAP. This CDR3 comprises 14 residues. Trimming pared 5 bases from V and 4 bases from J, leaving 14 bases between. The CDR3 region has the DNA TGTGCTAGTGGTCCTGGGGGGTCTCGCACTGAAGCTTTCTTT. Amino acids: CASGPGGSRTEAFF.

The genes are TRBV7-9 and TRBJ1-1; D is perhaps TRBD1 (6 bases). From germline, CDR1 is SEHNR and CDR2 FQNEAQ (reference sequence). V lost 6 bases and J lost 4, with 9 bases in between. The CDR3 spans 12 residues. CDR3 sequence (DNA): TGTGCCAGCAGTTCACAGGGCACTGAAGCTTTCTTT. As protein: CASSSQGTEAFF. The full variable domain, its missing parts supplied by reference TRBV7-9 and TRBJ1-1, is DTGVSQNPRHKITKRGQNVTFRCDPISEHNRLYWYRQTLGQGPEFLTYFQNEAQLEKSRLLSDRFSAERPKGSFSTLEIQRTEQGDSAMYLCASSSQGTEAFFGQGTRLTVV.

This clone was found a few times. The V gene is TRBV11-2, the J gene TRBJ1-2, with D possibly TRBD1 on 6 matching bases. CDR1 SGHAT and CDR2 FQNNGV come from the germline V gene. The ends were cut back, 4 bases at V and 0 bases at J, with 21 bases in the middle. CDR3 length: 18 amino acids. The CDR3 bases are TGTGCCAGCAGCTCAAGAGGGGGAGACCTTCATTCTAACTATGGCTACACCTTC. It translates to CASSSRGGDLHSNYGYTF.